In its sample, the clone carrying this T cell receptor beta chain was seen many times. Antigen specificity is unknown. These data originate in a study of breast tumors, draining lymph nodes, adjacent tissues. Study-level points and caveats: Luminal-like breast cancer showed significantly higher tumor–nontumor repertoire similarity than basal-like. The lymph node origin of tumor T cells was framed as consistent with a hypothesis, not demonstrated. Compared with lymph nodes, tumors were less diverse; compared with nontumor tissue, more. Findings are consistent with lymph node origin and intratumoral expansion of most tumor T cells.

MiXCR, run by TCRdb on the multiplex PCR reads, gives a single entry per CDR3 protein. The sample has 47,000 or so distinct CDR3 sequences; 20% to 25% are singletons. CDR3 length: 15 amino acids. V was pared by 7 bases and J by 3 bases, with 17 bases between. The germline CDR1 and CDR2 sequences are LNHDA and SQIVND (reference sequence). The receptor was isolated from a female donor with breast cancer. Some clones in this sample may be carry-over from other donors' samples. Sequenced: breast tumor tissue. The V and J genes are TRBV19 and TRBJ2-3, with D perhaps being TRBD1 or TRBD2 (5 bases each). CDR3: CASTPRDRGTDTQYF. The CDR3 DNA follows: TGTGCCAGTACCCCAAGGGACCGGGGTACAGATACGCAGTATTTT.